The 29 T cell receptor beta chains below were found in one sample sequenced in a study of T cell clonality in common variable immunodeficiency. Clones were read by immunoSEQ multiplex PCR, and TCRdb kept only the in-frame ones, dropping some. The sample holds about 37,000 clones, and no clone turns up only once. The specimen was peripheral blood mononuclear cells. These receptors all stem from a person aged 18-69 years in good health.

There are many counts of this clone. Read sequence stops 3 residues before the CDR3 end, and the germline J gene provides the missing end. J is TRBJ1-4 and V is TRBV12-3 or TRBV12-4; the match to TRBD1 covers 7 bases. CDR3 size: 15 residues. The V gene end was trimmed by 5 bases and the J gene end by 4 bases; junction bases not matched to a gene: 7. Here the CDR3 reads CASSLGTAINEKLFF. The CDR3 bases that were read are TGTGCCAGCAGTCTGGGGACAGCGATTAATGAAAAA.

This clone was seen ten or more times. The read terminates 3 residues before the CDR3 end, so the remaining end is supplied by the germline J gene. The J gene is TRBJ2-1, the V gene TRBV20-1; 8 bases line up with TRBD1. The CDR3 covers 15 residues. Germline CDR1 DFQATT, CDR2 SNEGSKA (reference sequence). After removal of 5 bases from V and 9 bases from J, the junction contained 15 bases not matched to a gene. The CDR3 region is CSAGTDGQGAGEQFF. The sequenced part of the CDR3 DNA is TGCAGTGCTGGGACGGATGGCCAGGGGGCGGGTGAG.

There are many counts of this clone. The read gets to within 3 residues of the CDR3 end, and the germline J gene fills in the rest. V gene TRBV24-1 combines with J gene TRBJ2-2; tentatively, D is TRBD2 (6 bases). Germline V gives CDR1 KGHDR, CDR2 SFDVKD. The germline V and J ends were trimmed by 4 bases and 3 bases, with 11 bases remaining between them. The length of the CDR3 is 15 residues. The CDR3 reads CATSEAGKDTGELFF. Partial CDR3 DNA: TGTGCCACCAGTGAGGCGGGGAAGGACACCGGGGAG.

This clone was counted at least ten times. The CDR3 end falls 3 residues outside the read, so it is completed with the germline J gene. This sequence joins TRBV2 and TRBJ2-6, with D perhaps assigned TRBD1 or TRBD2 (6 bases each). The CDR3 extends over 17 amino acids. Germline V lookup: CDR1 SNHLY, CDR2 FYNNEI. V was clipped by 8 bases and J by 0 bases, with 17 bases between them. CDR3 sequence: CASGGGTLRSGANVLTF. The part of the CDR3 DNA that was read is TGTGCCAGCGGGGGCGGGACACTACGCTCTGGGGCCAACGTC.

This clone showed up many times. The observed sequence ends 3 residues before the CDR3 terminus, with the missing tail filled in from the germline J gene. The chain carries TRBV4-1 and TRBJ1-5, with TRBD1 matching 7 bases. V was clipped by 3 bases and J by 6 bases; unmatched bases: 2. From germline, CDR1 is MGHRA and CDR2 YSYEKL. This CDR3 region has 13 residues. The CDR3 loop reads CASSQHRGQPQHF. The sequenced CDR3 bases are TGCGCCAGCAGCCAGCACAGGGGTCAGCCC.

Many counts were recorded for this clone. Sequencing ends 3 residues short of the CDR3 end; the germline J gene provides the rest. This chain joins TRBV7-9 and TRBJ1-5, with D uncertain. V lost 0 bases to trimming and J lost 1 base, with 4 bases between them. CDR3 length: 14 residues. Germline values: CDR1 SEHNR, CDR2 FQNEAQ (reference sequence). The CDR3 region is CASSLAGSNQPQHF. CDR3 bases read: TGTGCCAGCAGCTTAGCAGGGAGCAATCAGCCC. Complete variable domain (other parts from reference TRBV7-9 and TRBJ1-5): DTGVSQNPRHKITKRGQNVTFRCDPISEHNRLYWYRQTLGQGPEFLTYFQNEAQLEKSRLLSDRFSAERPKGSFSTLEIQRTEQGDSAMYLCASSLAGSNQPQHFGDGTRLSIL.

Concerning this clone: The observed sequence ends 3 residues before the CDR3 terminus, with the missing tail filled in from the germline J gene. The V and J genes are TRBV6-1 and TRBJ1-2; the D is unclear. The CDR3 consists of 16 residues. The germline gives CDR1 MNHNS, CDR2 SASEGT. The CDR3 DNA, read in part, is TGTGCCAGCAGTGAAGTTTATGACCAGGACTACAATGAC. The encoded protein is CASSEVYDQDYND. The whole CDR3 protein reads CASSEVYDQDYNDYTF.

This clone was recorded many times. The sequence runs out 3 residues before the end of the CDR3; the remainder is reconstructed from the germline J gene. This chain links TRBV2 with TRBJ2-3; 10 bases line up with TRBD2. V shed 10 bases, J shed 6 bases, and the junction held 10 bases outside the gene matches. The V gene's germline CDR1 is SNHLY and CDR2 FYNNEI. The CDR3 covers 14 residues. CDR3 protein: CAISSGGLYDTQYF. CDR3 DNA, as far as it was read: TGTGCCATCTCTAGCGGGGGTTTATACGATACG.

This clone was recorded many times. The CDR3 end is not reached by the read, which stops 3 residues before it; the germline J gene fills it in. This chain connects TRBV27 to TRBJ1-4; 10 bases map to TRBD1. This CDR3 contains 15 residues. V dropped 5 bases and J dropped 8; count of bases not matched to a gene: 8. Germline V gene sequence: CDR1 MNHEY, CDR2 SMNVEV (reference sequence). The CDR3 region is CASSNIGTGVEKLFF. Partial CDR3 DNA: TGTGCCAGCAGTAATATAGGGACAGGGGTGGAAAAA. Filled out from reference TRBV27 and TRBJ1-4, the complete variable domain reads EAQVTQNPRYLITVTGKKLTVTCSQNMNHEYMSWYRQDPGLGLRQIYYSMNVEVTDKGDVPEGYKVSRKEKRNFPLILESPSPNQTSLYFCASSNIGTGVEKLFFGSGTQLSVL.

This clone was seen ten or more times. The read is 3 residues too short to cover the CDR3 end, so that end is filled in from the germline J gene. V usage is TRBV7-2 and J usage is TRBJ2-7, with TRBD1 as a possible D gene (5 bases). The V gene's germline CDR1 is SGHTA and CDR2 FQGNSA. The germline V and J ends were trimmed by 6 bases and 4 bases, with 10 bases remaining between them. The CDR3 is 12 residues long. This CDR3 is CASRRDRYEQYF. Partial CDR3 DNA: TGTGCCAGCAGACGAGACAGATACGAG.

This clone has a count of ten or more. The read terminates 3 residues before the CDR3 end, so the remaining end is supplied by the germline J gene. V and J are TRBV19 and TRBJ1-4, with a weak D call TRBD1 (5 bases). V lost 6 bases to trimming and J lost 3 bases, with 11 bases between them. CDR3 length equals 14 residues. Germline CDR1 reads LNHDA; CDR2 reads SQIVND (reference sequence). The covered CDR3 bases are TGTGCCAGTAGGCAGGGTACGGCTAATGAAAAA. Translation: CASRQGTANEK. The full CDR3 protein reads CASRQGTANEKLFF.

This clone has a count of ten or more. Read data end 3 residues before the CDR3 end; the end is taken from the germline J gene. The V and J genes are TRBV28 and TRBJ2-1, with 11 bases identical to TRBD2. The CDR3 runs to 16 residues. V trimming: 5 bases; J trimming: 1 base; junction bases outside the gene matches: 4. Germline CDR1 reads MDHEN; CDR2 reads SYDVKM. CDR3 loop: CASSPWTSGSYNEQFF. CDR3 bases read: TGTGCCAGCAGTCCCTGGACTAGCGGGTCCTACAATGAG.

The sample holds many counts of this clone. The missing CDR3 end, 3 residues past where the read stops, is filled in from the germline J gene. This sequence joins TRBV7-9 and TRBJ2-5, with D perhaps matching TRBD2 (6 bases). The germline V gene encodes CDR1 SEHNR and CDR2 FQNEAQ (reference sequence). V was cut by 5 bases and J by 4 bases, with 11 bases left in between. The CDR3 spans 13 residues. This CDR3 is CASSPGTPETQYF. CDR3 DNA (partial): TGTGCCAGCAGCCCTGGGACTCCAGAGACC.

This clone has a count of ten or more. CDR3 residues: CASSVDSSYNEQFF. The part of the CDR3 DNA that was read is TGTGCCAGCAGCGTAGATAGCTCCTACAATGAG. The genes are TRBV9 and TRBJ2-1; D gene ambiguous. The observed sequence ends 3 residues before the CDR3 terminus, with the missing tail filled in from the germline J gene. The CDR3 spans 14 residues. With 0 bases removed from V and 0 bases from J, the gap between germline ends came to 4 bases. Germline V lookup: CDR1 SGDLS, CDR2 YYNGEE. Combining the CDR3 with reference TRBV9 and TRBJ2-1 gives the whole variable domain DSGVTQTPKHLITATGQRVTLRCSPRSGDLSVYWYQQSLDQGLQFLIQYYNGEERAKGNILERFSAQQFPDLHSELNLSSLELGDSALYFCASSVDSSYNEQFFGPGTRLTVL.

This clone was seen ten or more times. The observed sequence ends 3 residues before the CDR3 terminus, with the missing tail filled in from the germline J gene. This chain connects TRBV20-1 to TRBJ2-3; 10 bases fit TRBD2. Germline V gene data show CDR1 as DFQATT and CDR2 as SNEGSKA (reference sequence). This CDR3 has 14 amino acids. Losses at the gene ends were 5 bases for V and 4 bases for J; bases not matched to a gene: 6. Partial CDR3 DNA: TGCAGTGCTCCGCTAGCGGGAGCCCCAGATACG. Its protein is CSAPLAGAPDT. Given in full, the CDR3 is CSAPLAGAPDTQYF.

There are many counts of this clone. The DNA ends 3 residues before the CDR3 does, and the rest of the CDR3 is filled in from the germline J gene. The gene calls are TRBV6-4 and TRBJ1-2; no firm D call. The CDR3 contains 14 residues. Germline CDR1 and CDR2: MRHNA and SNTAGT. Trimming cost V 5 bases and J 4 bases, with 14 bases left between them. Incomplete CDR3 DNA: TGTGCCAGCAGTCCAGAAGCCGGGTCCTATGGC. Amino acid sequence: CASSPEAGSYG. The CDR3 in its entirety is CASSPEAGSYGYTF.

In this sample, this clone turned up many times. The DNA ends 3 residues before the CDR3 does, and the rest of the CDR3 is filled in from the germline J gene. The chain couples TRBV5-1 to TRBJ2-1; 7 bases align to TRBD1. The CDR3 sequence is 12 residues long. CDR1 is SGHRS, CDR2 YFSETQ, per germline. V shed 4 bases and J 6 bases; nucleotides not matched to a gene: 1. CDR3 in amino acids: CASSRQGNEQFF. The sequenced CDR3 bases are TGCGCCAGCAGCAGACAGGGCAATGAG.

This clone has a count of ten or more. CDR3 DNA, as far as it was read: TGTGCCAGCAGCTTCTCCGGGACTGTTTCCTACGAG. This translates into CASSFSGTVSYE. The CDR3 in its entirety is CASSFSGTVSYEQYF. The V and J genes are TRBV7-9 and TRBJ2-7; perhaps TRBD2 as D (6 bases). The read ends 3 residues shy of where the CDR3 ends; the end is completed using the germline J gene. The CDR3 extends over 15 amino acids. Between the trimmed V and J ends, which lost 3 bases and 1 base, there was a span of 13 bases. Germline CDR1 is SEHNR and CDR2 is FQNEAQ (reference sequence).

This clone has a handful of counts. From the germline J gene comes the end of the CDR3, since the read stops 3 residues before it. The genes are TRBV25-1 and TRBJ2-5, with 11 bases aligning to TRBD2. Germline V gives CDR1 MGHDK, CDR2 SYGVNS. The CDR3 loop spans 18 amino acids. After removal of 3 bases from V and 7 bases from J, the junction contained 16 bases not matched to a gene. Incomplete CDR3 DNA: TGTGCCAGCAGTGATCGTGGGGGTGGCCCCGGACTAGCGGGGACC. It yields the protein CASSDRGGGPGLAGT. The entire CDR3 protein is CASSDRGGGPGLAGTQYF.

Many counts were recorded for this clone. The read halts 3 residues ahead of the CDR3 end, with the missing end drawn from the germline J gene. This chain connects TRBV20-1 to TRBJ2-1; unclear D gene. Between the trimmed V and J ends, which lost 3 bases and 0 bases, there was a span of 9 bases. Germline V gene data show CDR1 as DFQATT and CDR2 as SNEGSKA (reference sequence). The CDR3 loop spans 14 amino acids. The CDR3 sequence is CSARRISSYNEQFF. Incomplete CDR3 DNA: TGCAGTGCTAGGCGGATAAGCTCCTACAATGAG.

This clone was observed at least ten times. The sequenced fragment ends 3 residues before the CDR3 boundary, so the rest is inferred from the germline J gene. This chain joins TRBV20-1 and TRBJ2-3; 9 bases line up with TRBD2. With V trimmed by 0 bases and J by 2 bases, 9 bases remained unmatched. The CDR3 runs to 17 residues. Germline assignment: CDR1 DFQATT and CDR2 SNEGSKA (reference sequence). The CDR3 region is CSAREAGGRAPTDTQYF. The DNA read from the CDR3 is TGCAGTGCTAGAGAAGCGGGCGGGAGGGCCCCCACAGATACG.

As regards this clone: Read sequence stops 3 residues before the CDR3 end, and the germline J gene provides the missing end. The rearrangement joins TRBV20-1 to TRBJ2-7; tentatively, D is TRBD2 (6 bases). The V end was cut by 1 base, the J end by 5 bases, with 12 bases between. Looked up from germline, CDR1 is DFQATT and CDR2 is SNEGSKA (reference sequence). This CDR3 comprises 13 residues. CDR3 residues: CSARGRAPNEQYF. The CDR3 bases that were read are TGCAGTGCTAGAGGGAGGGCCCCCAACGAG.

There are many counts of this clone. The CDR3 end is not reached by the read, which stops 3 residues before it; the germline J gene fills it in. The chain joins TRBV12-5 to TRBJ2-7; D remains ambiguous. CDR3 size: 15 residues. CDR1 LGHNT and CDR2 FRNRAP come from the germline V gene. Trimming pared 0 bases from V and 0 bases from J, leaving 9 bases between. The CDR3 bases that were read are TGTGCTAGTGGTTTGGTAAACAGATCCTCCTACGAG. It encodes CASGLVNRSSYE. The whole CDR3 is CASGLVNRSSYEQYF.

This clone was counted ten times or more. The CDR3 is cut off 3 residues early in the read; its end comes from the germline J gene. The V and J genes are TRBV6-2 or TRBV6-3 and TRBJ2-1; 9 nucleotides match TRBD1. The CDR3 is 13 amino acids. Germline V gene data show CDR1 as MNHEY and CDR2 as SVGEGT. Trimming removed 6 bases from V and 4 bases from J; junction bases left unmatched: 1. The chain's CDR3 is CASRDRGYNEQFF. The CDR3 bases that were read are TGTGCCAGCAGAGACAGGGGGTACAATGAG.

There are many counts of this clone. The read is 3 residues too short to cover the CDR3 end, so that end is filled in from the germline J gene. The genes are TRBV20-1 and TRBJ1-2; the D is unclear. V lost 0 bases, J lost 4 bases, and 12 bases lay in between. Germline values: CDR1 DFQATT, CDR2 SNEGSKA (reference sequence). The CDR3 contains 14 residues. Here the CDR3 reads CSARDLGEGYGYTF. The sequenced part of the CDR3 DNA is TGCAGTGCTAGAGATCTCGGGGAAGGCTATGGC.

The sample holds many counts of this clone. The CDR3 end is not reached by the read, which stops 3 residues before it; the germline J gene fills it in. V usage is TRBV5-4 and J usage is TRBJ1-1; D is uncertain. This CDR3 region has 16 residues. Germline loops: CDR1 SGHNT, CDR2 YYREEE (reference sequence). Partial CDR3 DNA: TGTGCCAGCAGCTTAATCCGTGGTGGCCGGGGTAACGAA. Protein: CASSLIRGGRGNE. In full, the CDR3 is CASSLIRGGRGNEAFF.

In this sample, this clone turned up many times. The CDR3 loop is CASKQGLAGDNEQFF. The DNA read from the CDR3 is TGCGCCAGCAAACAAGGACTAGCGGGAGACAATGAG. The chain employs TRBV4-1 and TRBJ2-1, with 13 bases that match TRBD2. The missing CDR3 end, 3 residues past where the read stops, is filled in from the germline J gene. V dropped 7 bases and J dropped 5; count of bases not matched to a gene: 5. CDR3 size: 15 residues. Per germline, CDR1 MGHRA and CDR2 YSYEKL.

This clone was counted many times. The sequence runs out 3 residues before the end of the CDR3; the remainder is reconstructed from the germline J gene. This chain joins TRBV7-2 and TRBJ1-1; D possibly corresponds to TRBD1 (5 bases). The length of the CDR3 is 15 residues. Trimming removed 5 bases at V and 6 bases at J, with 19 bases between. Germline loops: CDR1 SGHTA, CDR2 FQGNSA. The sequenced part of the CDR3 DNA is TGTGCCAGCAGCCCCTACGCCCACAGGAGCGCTGAA. Translating gives CASSPYAHRSAE. The whole CDR3 protein reads CASSPYAHRSAEAFF.

This clone was seen ten or more times. The read falls 3 residues short of the CDR3 end, and the missing part is taken from the germline J gene. The chain employs TRBV2 and TRBJ2-3; D may be TRBD2 (5 bases). The germline V gene has CDR1 SNHLY and CDR2 FYNNEI. Trimming removed 10 bases from V and 2 bases from J, with 19 bases in between. This CDR3 region has 15 residues. The chain's CDR3 is CATDNGGYDTDTQYF. The CDR3 DNA, read in part, is TGTGCCACTGACAACGGCGGGTATGACACAGATACG.